This T cell receptor (beta chain) comes out of a study of control samples from healthy donors and cancer patients. This CDR3 contains 12 residues. Germline assignment: CDR1 SGHRS and CDR2 YFSETQ. V was pared by 1 base and J by 8 bases, with 6 bases between. Method: immunoSEQ multiplex PCR; TCRdb's copy keeps in-frame clones and lacks some. The table lists some 150,000 clones, 94% of them singletons. V gene TRBV5-1 combines with J gene TRBJ1-4; D unresolved. The sample taken for sequencing was PBMCs. The receptor was derived from a man in his sixties with colorectal cancer. The CDR3 sequence is CASSLNMEKLFF. The CDR3 DNA is TGCGCCAGCAGCTTGAACATGGAAAAACTGTTTTTT.